This T cell receptor (beta chain) is from a study of human T cells and chemical hapten exposure. The time point here: patch test 3, about 24 weeks after DPC sensitization. This sample's treatment: therapeutic diphenylcyclopropenone sensitization with weekly scalp DPC. One entry per CDR3 protein results from TCRdb running MiXCR on the RACE reads. The table lists about 200,000 distinct CDR3 sequences, around 25% of them singletons, with 2.5% in the top ten. On this clonotype: Its antigen is unknown.

Germline trimming cut 5 bases from V and 0 bases from J; bases unmatched to any gene: 6. Germline V gene sequence: CDR1 DFQATT, CDR2 SNEGSKA (reference sequence). The CDR3 consists of 14 residues. Overall study findings and caveats: Among expanded TCRs, significantly more large CDR3 similarity clusters formed than among controls. TCRs at a frequency above 1 in 1000 stayed unchanged with DPC sensitization.

The gene calls are TRBV20-1 and TRBJ1-1; TRBD1 matches at 7 bases. The starting material was whole blood, obtained in connection with sensitization to the hapten diphenylcyclopropenone (DPC). This clonotype was sampled from a woman aged 40 to 50 with alopecia areata. Some clones in this sample may be carry-over from other donors' samples. CDR3 sequence reads: CSAAEGQMNTEAFF. CDR3 bases: TGCAGTGCTGCCGAGGGACAGATGAACACTGAAGCTTTCTTT.